The text below deals with one T cell receptor (beta chain). Its binding antigen is unknown. Base-call qualities are not available, and no considerably larger clone is one nucleotide away. This specimen comes from a study (dated by TCRdb to 2013 to 2016). For the wider study: The study set out to test whether tumor-infiltrating Tregs in breast cancer get recruited from blood Tregs or are instead converted in situ from other CD4+ T cell subsets. What the study reported, not specific to this receptor: Tumor-infiltrating Treg TCR alpha and beta sequences overlapped most with tumor naive CD4+ T cells, then with blood naive CD4+ T cells. Rather than covering whole repertoires, validation in the larger cohort was restricted to a single TCR beta V-J rearrangement. The TCR gene usage of tumor memory CD4+ T cells clustered together with blood and lymph node memory CD4+ cells and with lymph node naive CD4+ cells.

Amplification of full-length TCR variable regions was done by 5' RACE PCR using constant-region reverse primers, and this step was followed by semi-nested PCR with Nested Universal Primer A. The ReliaPrep RNA Cell Miniprep System was used to extract total RNA, which was then reverse transcribed into 5'RACE-ready cDNA with the SMARTer RACE 5'/3' Kit. Multiplex adaptors were used to barcode full-length TCR alpha and beta libraries, and the barcoded libraries were sequenced on an Illumina MiSeq. The original pipeline was this. For each of nine subset-tissue groups, sequencing data from the five patients were pooled, and the groups were then compared using unsupervised clustering of TCR gene usage. Repertoire similarity was calculated with the Morisita-Horn index, weighting shared sequences by their contribution to each repertoire. Using fastp at Q25 and MiXCR, TCRdb reprocessed the public reads and kept productive beta chains. CDR3 protein sequences are deduplicated, and each keeps its most common genes and DNA. For this entry, the V and J calls and clone size follow TCRdb and not the study's own pipeline. The sample records about 61,000 distinct CDR3 sequences, 30% of which are singletons. The top ten clones comprise 2.3% of the sample.

The Miltenyi Naive CD4+ T Cell Isolation kit was used to purify naive CD4+ T cells, and Tregs were depleted with CD25 microbeads. Tregs, naive and memory CD4+ T cells from tumor, blood and ipsilateral draining lymph nodes of a few breast cancer patients underwent full-length TCR alpha and beta sequencing. Tumor tissue and lymph nodes obtained by ipsilateral axillary dissection were perfused with PBS, cut into small pieces and digested using collagenase I and hyaluronidase. FACS confirmed that the sorted cell populations were more than 90% pure. Inclusive of the bounding cysteine and phenylalanine, the CDR3 is 14 residues long. Kept here is only the CDR3 DNA, which spans 42 bases and is read in frame from base 1. Per the germline V gene, MNHEY is the CDR1 and SVGAGI is the CDR2. Trimming costs V 7 bases and J 0 bases, and their ends lie 12 bases apart.

The sequenced sample consisted of tumor-infiltrating naive CD4+ T cells sorted from the breast tumor. The cell subset or site label, as the study defines it: naive CD4+ T cells, CD4+CD45RA+CD25-. The sequence derives from a female donor with breast cancer. The chain couples TRBV6-5 to TRBJ1-2, with the identity of the D gene unclear. The DNA reads as follows: TGTGCCAGCAAAAGGACGGGGACTAACTATGGCTACACCTTC. It codes for CASKRTGTNYGYTF.